The next 15 T cell receptor beta chains were all read from a single sample in a study of T cell repertoires and HLA-DP antigens. Their antigen targets remain unknown. TCRdb's table, derived via immunoSEQ multiplex PCR, lists solely in-frame clones and lacks some. The table has about 110,000 clones, almost 95% seen once. The sample consisted of CD4+ T cells from PBMCs. The receptors come from a young woman in good health and CMV-seronegative.

The gene calls are TRBV9 and TRBJ2-5; weak D call: TRBD1 (5 bases). V shed 2 bases and J shed 2 bases, with 13 bases lying between them. The CDR3 has 15 amino acids. Germline V CDR1 and CDR2: SGDLS, YYNGEE. The CDR3 spells CASSVLDRVQETQYF. CDR3 nucleotide sequence: TGTGCCAGCAGCGTCCTAGACAGAGTTCAAGAGACCCAGTACTTC.

V and J are TRBV7-9 and TRBJ2-5; 9 positions match TRBD1. Trimming removed 5 bases from V and 3 bases from J; junction bases left unmatched: 7. The CDR3 contains 15 residues. Germline assignment: CDR1 SEHNR and CDR2 FQNEAQ (reference sequence). CDR3 amino acids: CASSLRTGAKETQYF. CDR3 nucleotides: TGTGCCAGCAGCCTGAGGACAGGGGCTAAAGAGACCCAGTACTTC.

The chain uses TRBV5-4 and TRBJ2-2, with 7 bases aligning to TRBD2. The CDR3 is 16 residues long. Germline assignment: CDR1 SGHNT and CDR2 YYREEE (reference sequence). J lost 3 bases, V lost 1 base, and 6 bases had no gene match. The DNA for the CDR3 is TGTGCCAGCAGCTTGTGGGGGAGGGTGCACACCGGGGAGCTGTTTTTT. Translating it yields CASSLWGRVHTGELFF.

The rearrangement joins TRBV5-1 to TRBJ2-2; no reliable D call. Trimming shortened V by 1 base and J by 0 bases, and 4 bases separated the two germline ends. The CDR3 is 14 amino acids. CDR1 is SGHRS, CDR2 YFSETQ, per germline. The CDR3, as DNA: TGCGCCAGCAGCTTGCGGACGAACACCGGGGAGCTGTTTTTT. Encoded protein: CASSLRTNTGELFF. The full variable domain, completed using reference TRBV5-1 and TRBJ2-2, is KAGVTQTPRYLIKTRGQQVTLSCSPISGHRSVSWYQQTPGQGLQFLFEYFSETQRNKGNFPGRFSGRQFSNSRSEMNVSTLELGDSALYLCASSLRTNTGELFFGEGSRLTVL.

The genes are TRBV11-2 and TRBJ1-4; possibly TRBD1 for D (5 bases). Trimming removed 1 base from V and 10 bases from J, with 10 bases in between. CDR1 is SGHAT, CDR2 FQNNGV, per germline. This CDR3 is built from 13 residues. Here the CDR3 reads CASSLVPTGKLFF. The CDR3 nucleotides read TGTGCCAGCAGCTTAGTACCAACAGGAAAACTGTTTTTT.

This chain joins TRBV2 and TRBJ2-1; 9 nucleotides align to TRBD1. This CDR3 has 19 residues. Germline V gene data show CDR1 as SNHLY and CDR2 as FYNNEI. Trimming at V came to 6 bases and at J to 2 bases, leaving 17 bases not matched to a gene. The CDR3 bases are TGTGCCAGCAGGGAACAGGGGGCCTCAAGCGGAAACCCCTACAATGAGCAGTTCTTC. Amino acids: CASREQGASSGNPYNEQFF.

CDR3 DNA sequence: TGTGCCAGCAGCGTCTCTCCCTTTCAGGGCTACACCTTC. This sequence encodes CASSVSPFQGYTF. The chain joins TRBV9 to TRBJ1-2; D is ambiguous. Trimming cost V 2 bases and J 8 bases, with 13 bases left between them. The V gene's germline CDR1 is SGDLS and CDR2 YYNGEE. This CDR3 is 13 amino acids long. Full variable domain (remainder filled in from reference TRBV9 and TRBJ1-2): DSGVTQTPKHLITATGQRVTLRCSPRSGDLSVYWYQQSLDQGLQFLIQYYNGEERAKGNILERFSAQQFPDLHSELNLSSLELGDSALYFCASSVSPFQGYTFGSGTRLTVV.

The rearrangement links TRBV28 to TRBJ2-6; tentative D call: TRBD2 (6 bases). The germline V gene has CDR1 MDHEN and CDR2 SYDVKM. Trimming stripped 3 bases from V and 6 bases from J, with 12 bases between. The CDR3 runs 15 residues. The CDR3 DNA follows: TGTGCCAGCAGTTTGGAGGGCCGTTTGGCCAACGTCCTGACTTTC. It specifies CASSLEGRLANVLTF.

The rearrangement uses TRBV19 and TRBJ1-2; TRBD1 might be the D (5 bases). V was cut by 5 bases and J by 8 bases, with 18 bases left in between. Germline V gives CDR1 LNHDA, CDR2 SQIVND (reference sequence). The CDR3 contains 14 residues. The CDR3 region is CASSGAGTGVGYTF. Written as DNA, the CDR3 is TGTGCCAGTAGTGGTGCCGGGACTGGGGTCGGCTACACCTTC.

The CDR3 region is CASSRGSGTGIPGPQHF. In DNA, the CDR3 is TGCGCCAGCAGCCGAGGATCCGGGACAGGGATCCCAGGGCCCCAGCATTTT. The chain employs TRBV4-1 and TRBJ1-5; 9 nucleotides line up with TRBD1. The germline CDR1 and CDR2 sequences are MGHRA and YSYEKL. This CDR3 comprises 17 residues. V shed 4 bases and J 9 bases; nucleotides not matched to a gene: 16.

The CDR3 DNA reads TGTGCCATCAGTGGAGGACAGGGGGCTTATGGCTACACCTTC. It is translated as CAISGGQGAYGYTF. V usage is TRBV10-3 and J usage is TRBJ1-2; 11 positions match TRBD1. The CDR3 runs 14 residues. V gave up 4 bases and J gave up 5 bases; unmatched junction bases: 3. Per the germline V gene, CDR1 is ENHRY and CDR2 is SYGVKD.

This clone was seen only once. The chain employs TRBV5-6 and TRBJ2-7; the D gene is possibly TRBD1 (6 bases). The germline gives CDR1 SGHDT, CDR2 YYEEEE. Trimming stripped 0 bases from V and 4 bases from J, with 17 bases between. This CDR3 region has 16 residues. CDR3 nucleotide sequence: TGTGCCAGCAGCTTGGCCCTTAGGCAGGGGCGGTACGAGCAGTACGTC. Translation: CASSLALRQGRYEQYV.

The V gene is TRBV5-1, the J gene TRBJ1-6; D unclear. CDR3 length: 14 residues. Germline lookup yields CDR1 SGHRS and CDR2 YFSETQ. The V end was cut by 1 base, the J end by 7 bases, with 9 bases between. CDR3 sequence: CASSLWQANSPLHF. DNA of the CDR3: TGCGCCAGCAGCTTGTGGCAAGCAAATTCACCCCTCCACTTT.

The chain couples TRBV4-3 to TRBJ1-2, with 9 nucleotides matching TRBD1. The junction had 7 bases not matched to a gene; V was cut back by 6 bases and J by 8 bases. Per germline, CDR1 LGHNA and CDR2 YSLEER. This CDR3 is built from 13 residues. Written as DNA, the CDR3 is TGCGCCAGCAGTGGCGGGACAGGGAACGGCTACACCTTC. Encoded protein: CASSGGTGNGYTF.

The CDR3 nucleotides are TGCGCCAGCAGTTATTCGATTACAGGGGAGACCCAGTACTTC. It is translated as CASSYSITGETQYF. The chain carries TRBV10-1 and TRBJ2-5, with a tentative D call TRBD1 (6 bases). Germline V gives CDR1 WNHNN, CDR2 SYGVQD (reference sequence). This CDR3 region has 14 residues. V lost 5 bases to trimming and J lost 5 bases, with 15 bases between them.